A selection of T cell receptor beta chains follows, all from one sample in a study of T cell responses to AZD1222 COVID-19 vaccine. Only in-frame clones appear in the TCRdb table, and some are missing; sequencing was by immunoSEQ multiplex PCR. The sample lists 85,000 to 120,000 clones, almost 90% occurring once. Source: peripheral blood, taken on day 0 of AZD1222 vaccination. The origin of the receptors is an adult in good health. CDR3s leave out the opening cysteine and the closing phenylalanine or tryptophan.

j_gene: TRBJ1-6; v_gene: TRBV14; CDR3aa: ASSLRLNNSPLH
j_gene: TRBJ2-5; v_gene: TRBV7-8; CDR3aa: ASSSGTSGTQY
j_gene: TRBJ2-5; v_gene: TRBV12-3/TRBV12-4; CDR3aa: ASSLLGVETQY
j_gene: TRBJ2-2; v_gene: TRBV9; CDR3aa: ASSVAGMDTGELF
j_gene: TRBJ1-2; v_gene: TRBV5-1; CDR3aa: ASSTGQHYGYT
j_gene: TRBJ2-3; v_gene: TRBV6-5; CDR3aa: ASRETSGATDTQY
j_gene: TRBJ1-2; v_gene: TRBV28; CDR3aa: ASGTGGNYGYT
j_gene: TRBJ2-2; v_gene: TRBV21-1; CDR3aa: ASSKRGGRGTGELF
j_gene: TRBJ2-5; v_gene: TRBV19; CDR3aa: ASSRQVFGRETQY
j_gene: TRBJ2-7; v_gene: TRBV6-2/TRBV6-3; CDR3aa: ASSSPSGSYYEQY
j_gene: TRBJ2-5; v_gene: TRBV19; CDR3aa: ASGQLMETQY
j_gene: TRBJ2-6; v_gene: TRBV7-9; CDR3aa: ASSWSPPGANVLT
j_gene: TRBJ1-4; v_gene: TRBV18; CDR3aa: ASSPIIGQTTNEKLF
j_gene: TRBJ2-1; v_gene: TRBV15; CDR3aa: ATLKSLAEYNEQF
j_gene: TRBJ2-1; v_gene: TRBV18; CDR3aa: ASSGTGFFSEQF
j_gene: TRBJ1-1; v_gene: TRBV6-6; CDR3aa: ASSQGTGVVDTEAF
j_gene: TRBJ2-2; v_gene: TRBV11-3; CDR3aa: ASTPGLHNTGELF
j_gene: TRBJ2-1; v_gene: TRBV19; CDR3aa: ASSGSDSYNEQF
j_gene: TRBJ1-1; v_gene: TRBV30; CDR3aa: AWRVTENTEAF
j_gene: TRBJ1-3; v_gene: TRBV6-1; CDR3aa: ASSASIGHSGNTIY
j_gene: TRBJ2-1; v_gene: TRBV5-1; CDR3aa: ASSEVSGTYNEQF
j_gene: TRBJ2-6; v_gene: TRBV16; CDR3aa: ASSQSLATSSLSGANVLT
j_gene: TRBJ1-1; v_gene: TRBV10-1; CDR3aa: ASSVGEAF
j_gene: TRBJ1-1; v_gene: TRBV7-9; CDR3aa: ASSTGQGNTEAF
j_gene: TRBJ1-2; v_gene: TRBV5-4; CDR3aa: ASSSNNRDSIFFLYGYT